This is a list of T cell receptor beta chains from one sample in a study of blood T cell repertoires in COVID-19. The method was immunoSEQ multiplex PCR; TCRdb's version includes in-frame clones alone and lacks a portion of them. The sample holds about 220,000 clones, more than 75% seen once. Sequencing used peripheral blood. All receptors derive from a woman younger than 45 who had recovered from COVID-19. Each CDR3 is given with its conserved first and last residue. The order of the fields is V gene, D gene, J gene, clone size, CDR3 DNA, CDR3 protein. The D gene is left open where the match is weak. A clone size is listed for some rows: how often the clone was seen (once, few, many), or a class if it is expanded.

>TRBV7-8|NA|TRBJ1-2|once
TGTGCCAGCAGTTACGACAGCTCTAACTATGGCTACACCTTC
CASSYDSSNYGYTF
>TRBV18|NA|TRBJ1-6|NA
TGTGCCAGCTCCACCGGGAGGCCCACCTATAATTCACCCCTCCACTTT
CASSTGRPTYNSPLHF
>TRBV13|NA|TRBJ1-2|NA
TGTGCCAGCAGCTTCGGGGGAGCTAACTATGGCTACACCTTC
CASSFGGANYGYTF
>TRBV5-4|NA|TRBJ1-1|NA
TGTGCCAGCAGCTTGGATTCAGGGAGGGCTGAAGCTTTCTTT
CASSLDSGRAEAFF
>TRBV6-1|NA|TRBJ2-7|few
TGTGCCAGCAGTGAATTTGTCGGTAAAGTCTACGAGCAGTACTTC
CASSEFVGKVYEQYF
>TRBV3-1/TRBV3-2|TRBD2|TRBJ2-5|NA
TGTGCCAGCAGCCTTACGAGCGGGGGGTTCCAAGAGACCCAGTACTTC
CASSLTSGGFQETQYF
>TRBV30|TRBD1|TRBJ2-7|NA
TGTGCCTGGAGTTACAGGGGCCAGATCTCCTACGAGCAGTACTTC
CAWSYRGQISYEQYF
>TRBV29-1|NA|TRBJ2-5|NA
TGCAGCGTATTTGGACAAGATCCCCGGAAGACCCAGTACTTC
CSVFGQDPRKTQYF
>TRBV18|NA|TRBJ2-3|NA
TGTGCCAGCTCACCACTAGATCGGGGAGATACGCAGTATTTT
CASSPLDRGDTQYF
>TRBV12-5|TRBD1|TRBJ2-7|many
TGTGCTAGTGGACTAAAACCGGGACAGGGTCCCTACGAGCAGTACTTC
CASGLKPGQGPYEQYF
>TRBV9|NA|TRBJ1-3|once
TGTGCCAGCACCCGAGACGGTACAGCTGGAAACACCATATATTTT
CASTRDGTAGNTIYF
>TRBV5-1|TRBD1|TRBJ2-1|few
TGCGCCAGCTACGACCAGGGACAGGGGGCGGGAGAGCAGTTCTTC
CASYDQGQGAGEQFF
>TRBV6-5|NA|TRBJ1-5|NA
TGTGCCAGCAGTTACTCTGTTACAAGCAATCAGCCCCAGCATTTT
CASSYSVTSNQPQHF
>TRBV19|NA|TRBJ2-2|NA
TGTGCCAGTAGGGAGGGGACCCACGTGAACACCGGGGAGCTGTTTTTT
CASREGTHVNTGELFF
>TRBV18|TRBD1|TRBJ1-4|few
TGTGCCAGCTCGCCTGGACAGGGCGAAAAACTGTTTTTT
CASSPGQGEKLFF
>TRBV7-2|NA|TRBJ1-2|NA
TGTGCCAGCAGCTTAGGGCAGGGGACCTATGGCTACACCTTC
CASSLGQGTYGYTF
>TRBV4-1|TRBD1|TRBJ1-1|NA
TGCGCCAGCAGCCGCCCGGACAGGGGGGAGAACACTGAAGCTTTCTTT
CASSRPDRGENTEAFF
>TRBV5-1|TRBD1|TRBJ2-5|NA
TGCGCCAGCAGCTTGGCGGGGGGAACCGGGACAGGGGGCGAGACCCAGTACTTC
CASSLAGGTGTGGETQYF
>TRBV30|NA|TRBJ1-2|few
TGTGCCTGGAGTCGACTTCGGGGCTACACCTTC
CAWSRLRGYTF
>TRBV9|NA|TRBJ2-1|NA
TGTGCCAGCAGCCTTTCCGGGACAAACTACAATGAGCAGTTCTTC
CASSLSGTNYNEQFF
>TRBV3-1/TRBV3-2|TRBD1|TRBJ1-5|NA
TGTGCCAGCAGCCAAGTCGGGACAGGGTTATTCAGGCAGCCCCAGCATTTT
CASSQVGTGLFRQPQHF
>TRBV7-9|TRBD2|TRBJ2-2|NA
TGTGCCAGCAGCCCCGGGACTAGTCACGGGGAGCTGTTTTTT
CASSPGTSHGELFF
>TRBV29-1|TRBD2|TRBJ2-5|NA
TGCAGCGTTGAACTACATACCGGGACTAGCGGGGGGGCTTACCAAGAGACCCAGTACTTC
CSVELHTGTSGGAYQETQYF
>TRBV2|NA|TRBJ2-3|NA
TGTGCCAGCAGTGATGGGAGGTCAGATACGCAGTATTTT
CASSDGRSDTQYF
>TRBV10-3|TRBD1|TRBJ2-1|NA
TGTGCCATCAGCCCTACAGGGGTCTCCTACAATGAGCAGTTCTTC
CAISPTGVSYNEQFF
>TRBV19|TRBD2|TRBJ2-7|NA
TGTGCCAGTAGTATCCGCGGGGGGGAACTTATAGACGAGCAGTACTTC
CASSIRGGELIDEQYF
>TRBV29-1|NA|TRBJ1-6|NA
TGCAGCCCTTGCGGGCCCTGGGGTTCACCCCTCCACTTT
CSPCGPWGSPLHF
>TRBV7-2|TRBD2|TRBJ2-5|NA
TGTGCCAGCAGTTCGGGACTAGTGGGTGAGACCCAGTACTTC
CASSSGLVGETQYF